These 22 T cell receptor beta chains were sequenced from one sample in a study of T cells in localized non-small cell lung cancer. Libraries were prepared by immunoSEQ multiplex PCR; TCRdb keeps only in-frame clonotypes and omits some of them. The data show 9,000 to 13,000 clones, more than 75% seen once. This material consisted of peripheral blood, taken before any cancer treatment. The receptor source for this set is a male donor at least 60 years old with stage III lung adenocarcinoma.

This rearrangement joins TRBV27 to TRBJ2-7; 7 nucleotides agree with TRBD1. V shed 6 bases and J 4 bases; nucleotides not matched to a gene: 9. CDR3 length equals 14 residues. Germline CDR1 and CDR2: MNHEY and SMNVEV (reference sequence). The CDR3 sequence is CASRRDRETYEQYF. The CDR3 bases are TGTGCCAGCAGGAGAGACAGGGAGACGTACGAGCAGTACTTC.

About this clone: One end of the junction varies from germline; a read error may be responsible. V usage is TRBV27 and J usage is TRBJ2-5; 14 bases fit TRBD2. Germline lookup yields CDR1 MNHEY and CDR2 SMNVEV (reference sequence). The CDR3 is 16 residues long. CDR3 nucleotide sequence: TGTGCCAGCAGTTTCGGGACTAGCGGGAGACAAGAGGCCCAGTACTTC. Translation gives CASSFGTSGRQEAQYF.

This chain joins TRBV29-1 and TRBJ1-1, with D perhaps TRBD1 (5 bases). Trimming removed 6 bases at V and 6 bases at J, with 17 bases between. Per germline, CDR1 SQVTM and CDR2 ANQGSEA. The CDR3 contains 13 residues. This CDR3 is CSVTGRVRPEAFF. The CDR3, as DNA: TGCAGCGTCACGGGACGGGTGAGACCTGAAGCTTTCTTT.

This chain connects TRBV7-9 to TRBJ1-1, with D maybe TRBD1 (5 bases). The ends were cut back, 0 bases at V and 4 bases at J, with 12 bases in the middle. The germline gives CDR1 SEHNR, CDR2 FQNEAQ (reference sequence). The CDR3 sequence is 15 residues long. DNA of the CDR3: TGTGCCAGCAGCTTAGCCCGGGCCAGGGCCACTGAAGCTTTCTTT. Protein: CASSLARARATEAFF.

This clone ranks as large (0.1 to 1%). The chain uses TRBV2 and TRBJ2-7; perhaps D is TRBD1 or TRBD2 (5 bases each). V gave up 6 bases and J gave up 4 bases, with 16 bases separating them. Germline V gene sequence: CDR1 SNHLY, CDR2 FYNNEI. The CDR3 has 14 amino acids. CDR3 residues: CASSRGTADYEQYF. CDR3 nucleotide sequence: TGTGCCAGCAGCCGAGGGACCGCGGATTACGAGCAGTACTTC.

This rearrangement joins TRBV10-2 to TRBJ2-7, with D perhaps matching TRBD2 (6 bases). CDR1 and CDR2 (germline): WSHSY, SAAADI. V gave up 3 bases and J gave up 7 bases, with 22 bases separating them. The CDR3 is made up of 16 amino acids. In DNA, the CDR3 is TGCGCCAGCAGTGATATGGTCGGGACGGGAGTGGGGGAGCAGTACTTC. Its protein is CASSDMVGTGVGEQYF.

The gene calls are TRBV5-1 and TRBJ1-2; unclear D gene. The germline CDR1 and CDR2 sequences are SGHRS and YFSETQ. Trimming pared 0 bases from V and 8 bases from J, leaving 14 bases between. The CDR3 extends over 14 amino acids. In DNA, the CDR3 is TGCGCCAGCAGCTTGGAAACAGCCCGTGGGGGCTACACCTTC. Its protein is CASSLETARGGYTF.

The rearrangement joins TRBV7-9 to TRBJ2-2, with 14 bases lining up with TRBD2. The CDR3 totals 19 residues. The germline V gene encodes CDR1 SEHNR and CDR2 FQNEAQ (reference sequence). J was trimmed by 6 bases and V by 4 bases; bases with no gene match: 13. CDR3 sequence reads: CASSSGLAGGLERAGELFF. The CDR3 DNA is TGTGCCAGCAGCTCCGGACTAGCGGGAGGATTGGAACGAGCCGGGGAGCTGTTTTTT.

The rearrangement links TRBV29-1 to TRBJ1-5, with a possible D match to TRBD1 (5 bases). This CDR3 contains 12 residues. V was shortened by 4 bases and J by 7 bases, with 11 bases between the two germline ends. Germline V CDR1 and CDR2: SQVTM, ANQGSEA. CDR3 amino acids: CSVAGGGQPQHF. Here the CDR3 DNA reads TGCAGCGTTGCCGGGGGGGGGCAGCCCCAGCATTTT. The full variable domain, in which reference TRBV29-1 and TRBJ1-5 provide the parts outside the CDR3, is SAVISQKPSRDICQRGTSLTIQCQVDSQVTMMFWYRQQPGQSLTLIATANQGSEATYESGFVIDKFPISRPNLTFSTLTVSNMSPEDSSIYLCSVAGGGQPQHFGDGTRLSIL.

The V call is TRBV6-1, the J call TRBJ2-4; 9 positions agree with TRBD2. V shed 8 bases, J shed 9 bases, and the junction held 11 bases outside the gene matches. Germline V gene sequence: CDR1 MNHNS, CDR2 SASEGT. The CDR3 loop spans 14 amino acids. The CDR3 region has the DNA TGTGCCAGCTCTCTCATAGCGGGAGCCGGCATTCAGTACTTC. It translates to CASSLIAGAGIQYF.

CDR3 sequence: CASSPRGGPNEKLFF. DNA of the CDR3: TGTGCCAGCAGTCCGCGGGGTGGTCCTAATGAAAAACTGTTTTTT. The rearrangement joins TRBV28 to TRBJ1-4; D is undetermined. This CDR3 is built from 15 residues. CDR1 MDHEN and CDR2 SYDVKM come from the germline V gene. Trimming removed 5 bases from V and 3 bases from J, with 13 bases in between.

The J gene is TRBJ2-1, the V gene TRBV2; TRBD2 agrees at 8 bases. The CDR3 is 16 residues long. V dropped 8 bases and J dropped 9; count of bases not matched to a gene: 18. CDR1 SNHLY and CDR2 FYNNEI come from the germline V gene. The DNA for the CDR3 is TGTGCCAGCCAAACTTCGTCGGCGGGGGGCCATATTGAGCAGTTCTTC. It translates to CASQTSSAGGHIEQFF.

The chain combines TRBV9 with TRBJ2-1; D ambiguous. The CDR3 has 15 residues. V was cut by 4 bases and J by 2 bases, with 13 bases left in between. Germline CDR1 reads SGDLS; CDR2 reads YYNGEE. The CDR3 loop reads CASSPPSPAYNEQFF. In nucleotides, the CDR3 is TGTGCCAGCAGCCCCCCATCGCCCGCCTACAATGAGCAGTTCTTC. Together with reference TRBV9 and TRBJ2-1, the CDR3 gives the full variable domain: DSGVTQTPKHLITATGQRVTLRCSPRSGDLSVYWYQQSLDQGLQFLIQYYNGEERAKGNILERFSAQQFPDLHSELNLSSLELGDSALYFCASSPPSPAYNEQFFGPGTRLTVL.

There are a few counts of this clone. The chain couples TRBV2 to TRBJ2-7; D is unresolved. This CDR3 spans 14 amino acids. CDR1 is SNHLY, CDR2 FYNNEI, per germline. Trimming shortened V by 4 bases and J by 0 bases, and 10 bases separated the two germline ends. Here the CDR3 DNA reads TGTGCCAGCAGTGCTGGGTCTCTCTCCTACGAGCAGTACTTC. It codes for CASSAGSLSYEQYF.

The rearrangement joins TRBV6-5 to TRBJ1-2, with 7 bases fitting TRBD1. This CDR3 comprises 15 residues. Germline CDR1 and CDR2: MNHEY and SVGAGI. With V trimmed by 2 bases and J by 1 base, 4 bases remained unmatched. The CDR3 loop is CASSYLHRGNYGYTF. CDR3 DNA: TGTGCCAGCAGTTACCTGCACAGGGGTAACTATGGCTACACCTTC.

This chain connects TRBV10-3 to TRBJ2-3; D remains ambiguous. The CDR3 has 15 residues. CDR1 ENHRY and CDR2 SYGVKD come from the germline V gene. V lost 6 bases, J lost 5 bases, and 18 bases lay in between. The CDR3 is CAISPRLLGGDTQYF. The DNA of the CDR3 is TGTGCCATCAGCCCCCGCCTATTAGGTGGAGATACGCAGTATTTT.

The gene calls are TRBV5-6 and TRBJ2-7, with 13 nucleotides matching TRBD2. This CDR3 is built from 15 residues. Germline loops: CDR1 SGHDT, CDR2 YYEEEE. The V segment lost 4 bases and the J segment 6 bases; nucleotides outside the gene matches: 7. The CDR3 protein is CASSDRTSGGFEQYF. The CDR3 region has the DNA TGTGCCAGCAGCGACAGGACTAGCGGGGGATTCGAGCAGTACTTC.

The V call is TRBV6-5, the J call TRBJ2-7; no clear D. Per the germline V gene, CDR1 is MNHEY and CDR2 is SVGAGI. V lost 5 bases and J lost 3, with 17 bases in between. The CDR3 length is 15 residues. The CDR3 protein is CASSPPWIIRYEQYF. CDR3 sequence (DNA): TGTGCCAGCAGTCCCCCGTGGATAATCCGCTACGAGCAGTACTTC.

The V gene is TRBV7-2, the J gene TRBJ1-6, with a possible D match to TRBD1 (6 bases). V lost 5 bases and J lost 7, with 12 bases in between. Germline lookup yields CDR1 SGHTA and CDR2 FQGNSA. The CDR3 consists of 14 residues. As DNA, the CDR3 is TGTGCCAGCAGCCCCGAAGGGGGAAATTCACCCCTCCACTTT. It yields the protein CASSPEGGNSPLHF.

CDR3 DNA: TGTGCCAGCAGTGGGGACAGGCTCTATGGCTACACCTTC. This translates into CASSGDRLYGYTF. The genes are TRBV2 and TRBJ1-2; 8 nucleotides line up with TRBD1. CDR3 length: 13 residues. The germline V gene encodes CDR1 SNHLY and CDR2 FYNNEI. J lost 4 bases, V lost 4 bases, and 2 bases had no gene match. Looking up the rest from reference TRBV2 and TRBJ1-2 gives the full variable domain: EPEVTQTPSHQVTQMGQEVILRCVPISNHLYFYWYRQILGQKVEFLVSFYNNEISEKSEIFDDQFSVERPDGSNFTLKIRSTKLEDSAMYFCASSGDRLYGYTFGSGTRLTVV.

In DNA, the CDR3 is TGTGCCAGCAGCTTTACGACAGGGCCCTACGAGCAGTACTTC. Amino acid sequence: CASSFTTGPYEQYF. J is TRBJ2-7 and V is TRBV11-1, with TRBD1 matching 7 bases. Trimming removed 3 bases from V and 2 bases from J; junction bases left unmatched: 4. The CDR3 extends over 14 amino acids. The germline V gene has CDR1 SGHAT and CDR2 FQDESV (reference sequence). The full variable domain, completed using reference TRBV11-1 and TRBJ2-7, is EAEVAQSPRYKITEKSQAVAFWCDPISGHATLYWYRQILGQGPELLVQFQDESVVDDSQLPKDRFSAERLKGVDSTLKIQPAELGDSAMYLCASSFTTGPYEQYFGPGTRLTVT.

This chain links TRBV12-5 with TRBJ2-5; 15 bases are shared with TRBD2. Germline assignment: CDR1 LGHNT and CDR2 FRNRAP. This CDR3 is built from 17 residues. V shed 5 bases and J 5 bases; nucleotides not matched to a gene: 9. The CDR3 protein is CASGTGTSGRIAETQYF. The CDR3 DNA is TGTGCTAGTGGTACCGGGACTAGCGGGAGGATCGCTGAGACCCAGTACTTC.